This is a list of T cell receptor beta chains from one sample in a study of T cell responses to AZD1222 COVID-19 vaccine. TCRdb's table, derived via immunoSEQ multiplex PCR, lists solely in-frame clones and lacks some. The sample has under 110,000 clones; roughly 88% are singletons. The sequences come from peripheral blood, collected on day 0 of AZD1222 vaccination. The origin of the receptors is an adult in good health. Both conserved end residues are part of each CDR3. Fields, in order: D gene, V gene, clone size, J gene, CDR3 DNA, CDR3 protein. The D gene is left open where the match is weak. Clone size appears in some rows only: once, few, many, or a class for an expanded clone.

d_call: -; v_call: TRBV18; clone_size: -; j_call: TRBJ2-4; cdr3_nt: TGTGCCAGCTCACCGCCCCAGGAGACCAAAAACATTCAGTACTTC; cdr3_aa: CASSPPQETKNIQYF
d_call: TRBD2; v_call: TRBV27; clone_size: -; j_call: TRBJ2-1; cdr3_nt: TGTGCCAGCAGTTCGGGACTAGAAGGGTACAATGAGCAGTTCTTC; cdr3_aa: CASSSGLEGYNEQFF
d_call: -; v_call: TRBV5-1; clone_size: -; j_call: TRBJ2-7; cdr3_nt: TGCGCCAGCAGCCCGCTACCAGAATACGAGCAGTACTTC; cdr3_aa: CASSPLPEYEQYF
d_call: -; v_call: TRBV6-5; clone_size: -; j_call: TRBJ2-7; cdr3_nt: TGTGCCAGCAGTTACCCCCCTCCGGGCGAGCAGTACTTC; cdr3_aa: CASSYPPPGEQYF
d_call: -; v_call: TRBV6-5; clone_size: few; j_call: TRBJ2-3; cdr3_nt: TGTGCCAGCAGTTACGGTCGAGATACGCAGTATTTT; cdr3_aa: CASSYGRDTQYF
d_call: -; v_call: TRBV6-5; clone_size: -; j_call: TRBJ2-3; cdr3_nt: TGTGCCAGCAAGGGCCCCAACGCAGATACGCAGTATTTT; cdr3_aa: CASKGPNADTQYF
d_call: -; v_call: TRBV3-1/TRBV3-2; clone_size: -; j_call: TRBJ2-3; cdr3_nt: TGTGCCAGCAGCCCCTTAAGGGGGTTAGATACGCAGTATTTT; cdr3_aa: CASSPLRGLDTQYF
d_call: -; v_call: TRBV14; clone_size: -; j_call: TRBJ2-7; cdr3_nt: TGTGCCAGCAGCCACTCCCCCGGGACACGCCGGCCATACGAGCAGTACTTC; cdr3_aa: CASSHSPGTRRPYEQYF
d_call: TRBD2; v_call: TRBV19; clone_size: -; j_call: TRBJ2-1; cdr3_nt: TGTGCCAGTAGTATTGGACTAGCGGGAGTTGAGCAGTTCTTC; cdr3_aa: CASSIGLAGVEQFF
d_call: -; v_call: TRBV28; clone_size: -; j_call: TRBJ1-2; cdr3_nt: TGTGCCAGCAGTTGGGGTTTCAGCTATGGCTACACCTTC; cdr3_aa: CASSWGFSYGYTF
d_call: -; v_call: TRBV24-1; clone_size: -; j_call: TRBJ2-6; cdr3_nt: TGTGCCACCAGTGAACCTCCCCCTGGGGCCAACGTCCTGACTTTC; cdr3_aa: CATSEPPPGANVLTF
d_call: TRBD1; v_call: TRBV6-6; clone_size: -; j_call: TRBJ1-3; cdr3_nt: TGTGCCAGCAGCCGTGGACAGGGGGGAAACACCATATATTTT; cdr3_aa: CASSRGQGGNTIYF
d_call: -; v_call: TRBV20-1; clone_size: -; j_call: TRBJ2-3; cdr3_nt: TGTAGTACTGGGACACAGGGTACGCAGTATTTT; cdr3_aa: CSTGTQGTQYF
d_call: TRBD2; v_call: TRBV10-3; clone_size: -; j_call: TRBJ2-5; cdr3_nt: TGTGCCATCAGTTTAGCGGGAGGTGGGGAGACCCAGTACTTC; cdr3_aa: CAISLAGGGETQYF
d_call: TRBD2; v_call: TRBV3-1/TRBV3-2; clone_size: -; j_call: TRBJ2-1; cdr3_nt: TGTGCCAGCAGCCCTTCGACTGGCGGGAGGCGGAATGAGCAGTTCTTC; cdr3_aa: CASSPSTGGRRNEQFF
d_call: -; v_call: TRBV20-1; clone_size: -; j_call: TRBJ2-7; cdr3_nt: TGCAGTGCTAGTGATGACCCGAGCTCCTACGAGCAGTACTTC; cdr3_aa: CSASDDPSSYEQYF
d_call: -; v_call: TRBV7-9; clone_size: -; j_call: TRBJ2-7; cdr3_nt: TGTGCCAGCAGCTTAGTTACAGGACCCTACGAGCAGTACTTC; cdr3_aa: CASSLVTGPYEQYF
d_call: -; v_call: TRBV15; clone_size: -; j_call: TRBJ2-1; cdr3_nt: TGTGCCACCAGCAGAGGCCTAGGAGGACCGTACAATGAGCAGTTCTTC; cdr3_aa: CATSRGLGGPYNEQFF
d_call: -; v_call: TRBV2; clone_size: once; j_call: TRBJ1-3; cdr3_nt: TGTGCCAGCAGTCGAGACAGACCGAGCTCTGGAAACACCATATATTTT; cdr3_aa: CASSRDRPSSGNTIYF
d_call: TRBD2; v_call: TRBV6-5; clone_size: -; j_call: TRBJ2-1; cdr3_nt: TGTGCCAGCAGTTATTTGGGGGAGGGATACAATGAGCAGTTCTTC; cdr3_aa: CASSYLGEGYNEQFF